A selection of T cell receptor beta chains follows, all from one sample in a study of identical twins. TCRdb analysed the 5' RACE reads with MiXCR anew, one entry per CDR3 protein. The top ten clones hold 6% to 9% of a sample with roughly 350,000 distinct CDR3 sequences, 9% to 15% of them seen once. These data were likewise used in another study, on yellow fever vaccine responses in identical twins.

Sequences were obtained from CD8+ T cells sorted from blood. The receptors derive from a woman younger than 35 in good health. CDR3s include the opening cysteine and the closing phenylalanine or tryptophan. Fields, in order: D gene, V gene, clone size, J gene, CDR3 DNA, CDR3 protein. A D gene is named only where the DNA matches it firmly. Clone size is stated in some rows and not others, as once, few, many or a class when expanded.

NA	TRBV12-3/TRBV12-4	few	TRBJ2-7	TGTGCCAGCAGTCTCGACCTCCTCAAGCAGTACTTC	CASSLDLLKQYF
NA	TRBV12-3/TRBV12-4	NA	TRBJ2-1	TGTGCCAGCACTTACTTGACTGAGCAGTTCTTC	CASTYLTEQFF
TRBD1	TRBV4-1	few	TRBJ1-1	TGCGCCAGCAGCCTGGACAGGGAAGGAGGAAGGAACACTGAAGCTTTCTTT	CASSLDREGGRNTEAFF
NA	TRBV28	NA	TRBJ2-1	TGTGCCAGCAGAAAGGACGGACCAAATGAGCAGTTCTTC	CASRKDGPNEQFF
TRBD1	TRBV10-2	NA	TRBJ1-1	TGCGCCAGCAGTTCCGGGACAGGGAGAAAGCAATACACTGAAGCTTTCTTT	CASSSGTGRKQYTEAFF
NA	TRBV20-1	NA	TRBJ1-1	TGCAGTGCTAGAAATCGACGAAGGGGGATGAACACTGAAGCTTTCTTT	CSARNRRRGMNTEAFF
NA	TRBV5-6	few	TRBJ2-2	TGTGCCAGCACCCTGGAGAGTCTCACCGGGGAGCTGTTTTTT	CASTLESLTGELFF
NA	TRBV20-1	many	TRBJ2-5	TGCAGTGCTAGAGATGGGGAGACCCAGTACTTC	CSARDGETQYF
TRBD1	TRBV12-3/TRBV12-4	NA	TRBJ2-7	TGTGCCAGCAGCTCCACCGGGACAGAGGTCTACGAGCAGTACTTC	CASSSTGTEVYEQYF
TRBD1	TRBV5-1	NA	TRBJ1-1	TGCGCCAGCAGCGGGACAGATAAAAACACTGAAGCTTTCTTT	CASSGTDKNTEAFF
TRBD2	TRBV10-3	few	TRBJ2-7	TGTGCCTTAAGTCCTAGCGGGAGCCCCGGGGACGAGCAGTACTTC	CALSPSGSPGDEQYF
TRBD1	TRBV7-2	few	TRBJ2-6	TGTGCCAGCAGCCCGGGGACAGGGGCGATCAAACAAGACTCTGGGGCCAACGTCCTGACTTTC	CASSPGTGAIKQDSGANVLTF
TRBD2	TRBV7-6	once	TRBJ2-1	TGTGCCAGCAGCTTACGGCGGGAGTCCTTGAGCTCCTACAATGAGCAGTTCTTC	CASSLRRESLSSYNEQFF
TRBD2	TRBV6-1	few	TRBJ2-5	TGTGCCAGCACCACGGGACTAGCGGGAGGCGAGACCCAGTACTTC	CASTTGLAGGETQYF
TRBD2	TRBV5-1	NA	TRBJ2-3	TGCGCCAGCAGCTTGGCCAAGGGGCTAGCGGGAGTTCTCACAGATACGCAGTATTTT	CASSLAKGLAGVLTDTQYF
NA	TRBV6-2/TRBV6-3	few	TRBJ2-1	TGTGCCAGCAGCCACTATTTGTGGTTCTACAATGAGCAGTTCTTC	CASSHYLWFYNEQFF